What follows describes a single T cell receptor beta chain. No antigen is known for it. The CDR3 loop spans 16 amino acids. The germline V gene has CDR1 SGHTA and CDR2 FQGTGA. V was pared by 5 bases and J by 4 bases, with 12 bases of the junction left unmatched. With 60 Vbeta and 13 Jbeta primers, the PCR was carried out. Data came from immunoSEQ multiplex PCR; TCRdb stores just in-frame clones and leaves some out. Its clone listing holds roughly 150,000 clones. The data originate from a study of cytomegalovirus exposure and HLA in healthy donors. Findings and caveats of the study: Per a later analysis, 15,000 to 20,000 TCR beta sequences showed association with HLA alleles at 0.05 false discovery rate. Confirmation was obtained in vitro that a few CMV-associated chains are specific for CMV antigens.

This clonotype was sampled from a woman aged 45-65 years in good health and CMV-seronegative. This sequence joins TRBV7-3 and TRBJ2-7, with TRBD2 identical over 9 bases. The material sequenced was PBMCs. The DNA of the CDR3 is TGTGCCAGCAGCAGCCCGGGACTAGCTTCGGGGTACGAGCAGTACTTC. The encoded protein is CASSSPGLASGYEQYF.